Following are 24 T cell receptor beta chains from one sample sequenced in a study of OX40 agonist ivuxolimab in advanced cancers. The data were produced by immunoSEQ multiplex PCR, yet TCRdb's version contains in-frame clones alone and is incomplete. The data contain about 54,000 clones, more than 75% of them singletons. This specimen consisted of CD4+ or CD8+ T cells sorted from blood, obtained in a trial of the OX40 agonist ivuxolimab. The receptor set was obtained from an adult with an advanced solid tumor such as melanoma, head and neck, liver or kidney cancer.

CDR3 sequence (DNA): TGTGCCAGCAGTGAAAGAAGGTTTGGACAGGGGAGAGGAGAGACCCAGTACTTC. It codes for CASSERRFGQGRGETQYF. J is TRBJ2-5 and V is TRBV6-1; 9 bases match TRBD1. V dropped 2 bases and J dropped 4; count of bases not matched to a gene: 14. Germline CDR1 is MNHNS and CDR2 is SASEGT. This CDR3 contains 18 residues.

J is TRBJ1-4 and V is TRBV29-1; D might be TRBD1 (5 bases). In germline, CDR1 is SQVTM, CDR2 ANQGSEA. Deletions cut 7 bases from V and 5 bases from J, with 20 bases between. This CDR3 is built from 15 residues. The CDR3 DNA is TGCAGCGCTTCCGGGACCCACCTACCAAATGAAAAACTGTTTTTT. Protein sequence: CSASGTHLPNEKLFF.

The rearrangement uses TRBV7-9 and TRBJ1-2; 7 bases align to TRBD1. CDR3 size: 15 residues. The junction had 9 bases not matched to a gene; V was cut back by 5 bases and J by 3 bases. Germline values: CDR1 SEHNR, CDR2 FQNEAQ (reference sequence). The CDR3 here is CASSTEQGIYYGYTF. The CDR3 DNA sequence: TGTGCCAGCAGCACCGAACAGGGGATTTACTATGGCTACACCTTC.

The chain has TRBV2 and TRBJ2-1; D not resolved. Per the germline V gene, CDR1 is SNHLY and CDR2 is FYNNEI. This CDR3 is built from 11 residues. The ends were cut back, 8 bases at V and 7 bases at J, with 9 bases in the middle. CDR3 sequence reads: CASRTKNEQFF. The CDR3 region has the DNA TGTGCCAGCCGTACTAAGAATGAGCAGTTCTTC.

The CDR3: CASSEDYRVGTTQYF. Here the CDR3 DNA reads TGTGCCAGCAGCGAGGACTACCGGGTGGGTACGACCCAGTACTTC. The V and J genes are TRBV5-4 and TRBJ2-5; D is perhaps TRBD2 (6 bases). The germline V gene encodes CDR1 SGHNT and CDR2 YYREEE (reference sequence). The CDR3 length is 15 residues. V was cut by 4 bases and J by 7 bases, with 20 bases left in between.

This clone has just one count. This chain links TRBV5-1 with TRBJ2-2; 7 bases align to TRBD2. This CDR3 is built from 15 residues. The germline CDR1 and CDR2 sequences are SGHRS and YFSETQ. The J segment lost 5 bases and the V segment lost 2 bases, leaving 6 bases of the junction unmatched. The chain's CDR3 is CASSFREDGTGELFF. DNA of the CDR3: TGCGCCAGCAGCTTCCGGGAGGACGGAACCGGGGAGCTGTTTTTT.

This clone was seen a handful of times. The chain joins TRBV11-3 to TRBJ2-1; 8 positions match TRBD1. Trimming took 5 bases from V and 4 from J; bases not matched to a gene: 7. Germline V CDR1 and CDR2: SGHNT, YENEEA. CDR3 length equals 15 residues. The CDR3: CASSLRQGSYNEQFF. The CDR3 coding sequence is TGTGCCAGCAGCCTACGACAGGGGTCGTACAATGAGCAGTTCTTC.

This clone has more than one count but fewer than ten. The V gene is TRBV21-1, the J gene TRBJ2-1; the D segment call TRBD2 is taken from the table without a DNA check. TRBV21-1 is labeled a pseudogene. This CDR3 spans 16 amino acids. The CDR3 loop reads CASSKKKTGTSNEQFF. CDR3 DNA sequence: TGTGCCAGCAGCAAGAAGAAAACCGGGACTAGCAATGAGCAGTTCTTC.

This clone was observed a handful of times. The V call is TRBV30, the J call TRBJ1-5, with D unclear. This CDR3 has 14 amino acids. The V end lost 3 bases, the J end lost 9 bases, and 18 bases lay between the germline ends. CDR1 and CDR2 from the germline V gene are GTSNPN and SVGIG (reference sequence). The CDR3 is CAWRVGGSRGPQHF. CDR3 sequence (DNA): TGTGCCTGGAGGGTTGGAGGCAGTCGTGGGCCCCAGCATTTT. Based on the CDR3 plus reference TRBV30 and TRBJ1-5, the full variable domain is SQTIHQWPATLVQPVGSPLSLECTVEGTSNPNLYWYRQAAGRGLQLLFYSVGIGQISSEVPQNLSASRPQDRQFILSSKKLLLSDSGFYLCAWRVGGSRGPQHFGDGTRLSIL.

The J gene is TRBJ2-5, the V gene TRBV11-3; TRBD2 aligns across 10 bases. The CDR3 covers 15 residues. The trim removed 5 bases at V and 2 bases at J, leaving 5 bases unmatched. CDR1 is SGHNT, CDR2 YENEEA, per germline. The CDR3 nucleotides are TGTGCCAGCAGCCCCGGGACTAGCGCTCAAGAGACCCAGTACTTC. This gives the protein CASSPGTSAQETQYF.

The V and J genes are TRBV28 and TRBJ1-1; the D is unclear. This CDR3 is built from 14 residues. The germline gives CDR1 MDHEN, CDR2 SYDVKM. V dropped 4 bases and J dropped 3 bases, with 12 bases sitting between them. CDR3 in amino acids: CASSSFGLDTEAFF. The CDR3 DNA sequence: TGTGCCAGCAGTTCCTTCGGGTTGGACACTGAAGCTTTCTTT.

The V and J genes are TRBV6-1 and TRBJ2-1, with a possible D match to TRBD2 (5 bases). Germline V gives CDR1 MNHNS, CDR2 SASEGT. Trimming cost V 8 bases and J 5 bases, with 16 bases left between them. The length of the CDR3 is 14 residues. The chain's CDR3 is CASRLGLNNNEQFF. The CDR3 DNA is TGTGCCAGCCGTCTAGGACTGAATAACAATGAGCAGTTCTTC.

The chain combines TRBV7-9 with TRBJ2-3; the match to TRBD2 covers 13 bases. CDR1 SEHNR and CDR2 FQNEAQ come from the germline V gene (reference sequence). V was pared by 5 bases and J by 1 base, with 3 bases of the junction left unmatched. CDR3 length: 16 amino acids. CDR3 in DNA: TGTGCCAGCAGCCAGGGGACTAGCGGGGGCACAGATACGCAGTATTTT. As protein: CASSQGTSGGTDTQYF.

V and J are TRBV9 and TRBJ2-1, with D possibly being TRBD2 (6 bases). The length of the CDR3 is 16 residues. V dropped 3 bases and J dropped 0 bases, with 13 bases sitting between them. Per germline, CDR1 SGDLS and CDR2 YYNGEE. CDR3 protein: CASSAGDFPSYNEQFF. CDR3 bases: TGTGCCAGCAGCGCCGGGGACTTCCCCTCCTACAATGAGCAGTTCTTC.

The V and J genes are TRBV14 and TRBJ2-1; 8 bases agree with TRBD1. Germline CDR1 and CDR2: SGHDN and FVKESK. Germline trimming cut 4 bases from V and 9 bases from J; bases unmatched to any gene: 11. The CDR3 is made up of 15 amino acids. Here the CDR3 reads CASSPQRTGIGEQFF. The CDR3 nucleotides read TGTGCCAGCAGCCCCCAAAGGACAGGGATAGGTGAGCAGTTCTTC.

This CDR3 is CASSEVHEQYF. Here the CDR3 DNA reads TGTGCCAGCAGTGAGGTCCACGAGCAGTACTTC. The rearrangement uses TRBV6-5 and TRBJ2-7; no clear D gene. V shed 5 bases and J shed 5 bases, with 7 bases lying between them. The germline V gene has CDR1 MNHEY and CDR2 SVGAGI. The CDR3 loop spans 11 amino acids.

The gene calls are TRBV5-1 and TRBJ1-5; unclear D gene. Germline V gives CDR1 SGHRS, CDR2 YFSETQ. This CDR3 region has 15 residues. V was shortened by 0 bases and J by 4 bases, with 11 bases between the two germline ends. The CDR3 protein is CASSLGGNENQPQHF. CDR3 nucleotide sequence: TGCGCCAGCAGCTTGGGAGGGAATGAGAATCAGCCCCAGCATTTT.

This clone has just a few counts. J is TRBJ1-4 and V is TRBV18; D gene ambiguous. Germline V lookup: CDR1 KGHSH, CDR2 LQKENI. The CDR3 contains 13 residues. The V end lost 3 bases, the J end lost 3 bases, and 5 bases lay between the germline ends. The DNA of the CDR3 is TGTGCCAGCTCACCGCAGCCTAATGAAAAACTGTTTTTT. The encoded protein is CASSPQPNEKLFF.

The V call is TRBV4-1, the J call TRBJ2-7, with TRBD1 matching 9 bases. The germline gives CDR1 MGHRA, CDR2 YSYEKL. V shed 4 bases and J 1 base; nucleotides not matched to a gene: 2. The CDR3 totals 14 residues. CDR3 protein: CASSRDRVSYEQYF. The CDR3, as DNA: TGCGCCAGCAGCCGGGACAGGGTTTCCTACGAGCAGTACTTC.

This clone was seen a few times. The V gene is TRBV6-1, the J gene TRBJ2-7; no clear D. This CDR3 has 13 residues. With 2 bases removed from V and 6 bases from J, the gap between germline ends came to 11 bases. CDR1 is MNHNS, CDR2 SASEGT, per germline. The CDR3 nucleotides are TGTGCCAGCAGTGAAACCCCCACGTTCGAGCAGTACTTC. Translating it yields CASSETPTFEQYF.

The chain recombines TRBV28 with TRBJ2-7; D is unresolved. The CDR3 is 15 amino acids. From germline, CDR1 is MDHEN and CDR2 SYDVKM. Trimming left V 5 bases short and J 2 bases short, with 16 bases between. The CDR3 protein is CASSPGTAGTYEQYF. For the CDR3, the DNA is TGTGCCAGCAGTCCAGGCACGGCAGGTACCTACGAGCAGTACTTC.

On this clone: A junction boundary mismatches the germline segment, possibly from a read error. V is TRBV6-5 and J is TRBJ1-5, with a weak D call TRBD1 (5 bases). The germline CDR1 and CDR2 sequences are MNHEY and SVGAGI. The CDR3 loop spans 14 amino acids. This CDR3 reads CASSYAVGVVPRHF. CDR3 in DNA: TGTGCCAGCAGTTACGCAGTAGGGGTCGTTCCCCGGCATTTT.

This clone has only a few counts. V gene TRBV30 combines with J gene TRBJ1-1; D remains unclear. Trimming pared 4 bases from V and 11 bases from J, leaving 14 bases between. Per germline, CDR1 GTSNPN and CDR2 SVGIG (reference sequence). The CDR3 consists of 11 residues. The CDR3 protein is CAWTQTPGAFF. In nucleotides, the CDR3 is TGTGCCTGGACCCAGACTCCTGGGGCTTTCTTT.

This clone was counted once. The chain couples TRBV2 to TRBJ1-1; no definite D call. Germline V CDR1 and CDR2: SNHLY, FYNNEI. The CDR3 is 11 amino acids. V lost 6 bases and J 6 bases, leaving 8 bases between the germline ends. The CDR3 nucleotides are TGTGCCAGCAGCTCGGCGCCTGAAGCTTTCTTT. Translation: CASSSAPEAFF.